This entry features one T cell receptor (beta chain) sequence. The antigen remains undetermined. Generated by immunoSEQ multiplex PCR, the TCRdb table keeps only in-frame clones and is missing some. The table lists 21,000 or so clones, around 92% of them singletons, with 0.73% in the top ten. The data are from a study of regulatory and conventional T cells in RAG deficiency. The germline V gene has CDR1 MDHEN and CDR2 SYDVKM. The CDR3 has 13 amino acids. V lost 6 bases to trimming and J lost 5 bases, with 10 bases between them. The sorted conventional CD4+ T cells were CD25-low and CD127-high, with genomic DNA sequenced. Points from the study as a whole: Omenn syndrome and CID/AS patients had around 100-fold fewer unique Treg TCR beta sequences, versus approximately 10-fold elsewhere.

The sample was also reused in another study, on regulatory T cells. This second study says: The PCR used 52 TRBV and 13 TRBJ primers.

The clonotype originates from a human donor in good health. V gene TRBV28 combines with J gene TRBJ1-4, with D possibly being TRBD1 (6 bases). Source material: CD4+ T cells sorted from blood. DNA for the CDR3: TGTGCCAGCAGCACAGGGACAAATGAAAAACTGTTTTTT. Translated, it gives CASSTGTNEKLFF.